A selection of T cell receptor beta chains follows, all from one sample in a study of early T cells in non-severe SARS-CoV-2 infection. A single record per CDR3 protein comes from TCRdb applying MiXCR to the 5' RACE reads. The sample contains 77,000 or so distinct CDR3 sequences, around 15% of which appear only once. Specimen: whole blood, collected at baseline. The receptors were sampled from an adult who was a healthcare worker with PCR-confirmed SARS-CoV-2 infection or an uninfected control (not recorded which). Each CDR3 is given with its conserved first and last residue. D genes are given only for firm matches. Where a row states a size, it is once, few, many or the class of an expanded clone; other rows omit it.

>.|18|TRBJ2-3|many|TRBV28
CASSSKPMTGRGTDTQYF
TGTGCCAGCAGTTCAAAGCCCATGACAGGTCGAGGCACAGATACGCAGTATTTT
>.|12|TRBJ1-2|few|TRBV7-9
CASSRQVYGYTF
TGTGCCAGCAGCCGACAGGTTTATGGCTACACCTTC
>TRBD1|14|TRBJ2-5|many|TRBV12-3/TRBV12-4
CASRSTGQQETQYF
TGTGCCAGCAGGTCTACGGGACAGCAAGAGACCCAGTACTTC
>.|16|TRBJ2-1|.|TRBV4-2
CASSQDGTPSYNEQFF
TGTGCCAGCAGCCAAGATGGGACTCCGTCCTACAATGAGCAGTTCTTC
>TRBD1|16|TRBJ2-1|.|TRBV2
CASRLKQGARTNEQFF
TGTGCCAGCAGGTTGAAACAGGGGGCCAGGACCAATGAGCAGTTCTTC
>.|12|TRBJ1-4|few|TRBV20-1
CSAPGGVEKLFF
TGCAGTGCACCCGGGGGGGTTGAAAAACTGTTTTTT
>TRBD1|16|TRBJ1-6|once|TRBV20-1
CSAGQGAPTYNSPLHF
TGCAGTGCTGGACAGGGGGCGCCCACCTATAATTCACCCCTCCACTTT
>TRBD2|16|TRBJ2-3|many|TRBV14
CASSQPPGLGTDTQYF
TGTGCCAGCAGCCAACCCCCGGGACTAGGGACAGATACGCAGTATTTT
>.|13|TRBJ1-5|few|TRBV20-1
CSARGTLGQPQHF
TGCAGTGCTAGGGGCACCTTGGGTCAGCCCCAGCATTTT
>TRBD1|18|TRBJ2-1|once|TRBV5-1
CASSLNPWGQEAYNEQFF
TGCGCCAGCAGCTTAAACCCTTGGGGACAGGAAGCCTACAATGAGCAGTTCTTC
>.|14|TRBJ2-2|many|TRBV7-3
CASRPDPTSGELFF
TGTGCCAGCAGGCCAGACCCTACATCCGGGGAGCTGTTTTTT
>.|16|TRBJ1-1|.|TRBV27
CASSLSRGGRNTEAFF
TGTGCCAGCAGTTTATCGAGAGGAGGGAGGAACACTGAAGCTTTCTTT
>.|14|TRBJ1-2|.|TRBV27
CASSLAGPNYGYTF
TGTGCCAGCAGTTTGGCAGGGCCAAACTATGGCTACACCTTC
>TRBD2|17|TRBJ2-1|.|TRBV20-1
CSARATLLAKHHNEQFF
TGCAGTGCTAGAGCGACCCTACTAGCGAAACACCACAATGAGCAGTTCTTC
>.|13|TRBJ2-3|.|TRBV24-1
CATSGNPGDTQYF
TGTGCCACCTCAGGGAACCCTGGGGATACGCAGTATTTT
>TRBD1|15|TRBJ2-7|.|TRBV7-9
CASSLVQGARYEQYF
TGTGCCAGCAGCTTAGTCCAGGGGGCAAGGTACGAGCAGTACTTC
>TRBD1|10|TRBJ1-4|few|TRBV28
CASGTAELFF
TGTGCCAGCGGGACAGCTGAACTGTTTTTT
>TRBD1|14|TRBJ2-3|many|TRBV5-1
CASSGGQLEDTQYF
TGCGCCAGCAGCGGGGGACAGCTAGAGGATACGCAGTATTTT
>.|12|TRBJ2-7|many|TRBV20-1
CSAREGAYEQYF
TGCAGTGCTAGGGAGGGGGCCTACGAGCAGTACTTC
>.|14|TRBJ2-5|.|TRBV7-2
CASSGGGTRKTQYF
TGTGCCAGCAGCGGAGGGGGGACTCGAAAGACCCAGTACTTC
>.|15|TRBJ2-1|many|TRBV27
CASSLYGQLNNEQFF
TGTGCCAGCAGTTTATACGGCCAGTTGAACAATGAGCAGTTCTTC
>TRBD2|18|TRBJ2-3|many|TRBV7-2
CASSSGLAGGPRTDTQYF
TGTGCCAGCAGCTCTGGACTAGCGGGAGGCCCGCGCACAGATACGCAGTATTTT
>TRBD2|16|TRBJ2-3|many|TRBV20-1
CSAIPLPTSETDTQYF
TGCAGTGCTATCCCTCTCCCGACTAGCGAAACAGATACGCAGTATTTT
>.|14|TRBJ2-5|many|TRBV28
CASSSSTRVETQYF
TGTGCCAGCAGTTCCTCGACCAGGGTGGAGACCCAGTACTTC
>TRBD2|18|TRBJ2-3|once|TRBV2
CASSLRSELAGSSDTQYF
TGTGCCAGCAGCCTACGGTCTGAACTAGCGGGAAGTTCAGATACGCAGTATTTT
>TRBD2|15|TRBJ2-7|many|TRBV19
CASRPGASGDYEQYF
TGTGCCAGTAGGCCCGGGGCTAGCGGTGACTACGAGCAGTACTTC
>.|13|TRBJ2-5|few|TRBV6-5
CASSTGTQKTQYF
TGTGCCAGCAGCACGGGGACGCAGAAGACCCAGTACTTC
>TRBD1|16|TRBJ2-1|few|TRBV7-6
CASSPHPGQGGNEQFF
TGTGCCAGCAGCCCCCATCCCGGACAGGGGGGCAATGAGCAGTTCTTC
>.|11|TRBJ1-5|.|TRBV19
CASGVGQPQHF
TGTGCCAGTGGAGTTGGCCAGCCCCAGCATTTT
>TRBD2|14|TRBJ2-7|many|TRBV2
CASSASGSSYEQYF
TGTGCCAGCAGTGCTAGCGGGAGCTCCTACGAGCAGTACTTC
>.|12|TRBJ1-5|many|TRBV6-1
CASRGVGQPQHF
TGTGCCAGCAGGGGGGTAGGTCAGCCCCAGCATTTT
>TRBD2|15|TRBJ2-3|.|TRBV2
CASRREGSRTDTQYF
TGTGCCAGCAGGCGGGAGGGGTCACGCACAGATACGCAGTATTTT
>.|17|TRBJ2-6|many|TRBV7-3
CASSLTVSSSGANVLTF
TGTGCCAGCAGCTTAACAGTTTCCTCCTCTGGGGCCAACGTCCTGACTTTC